This paragraph covers one T cell receptor (beta chain) sequence. This specimen belongs to a study of T cell changes during pregnancy in multiple sclerosis. With 3 bases removed from V and 1 base from J, the gap between germline ends came to 7 bases. The germline V gene has CDR1 LGHNA and CDR2 YNFKEQ. The CDR3 consists of 15 residues. The table came from immunoSEQ multiplex PCR; TCRdb's copy has only in-frame clones and leaves some out. This sample has roughly 8,000 clones; about 89% occur once, and the top ten carry 5.2%. The clonotype was recovered from a female donor in good health, enrolled as a control in a pregnancy study. The material was CD8+ T cells from peripheral blood mononuclear cells, obtained in the first trimester of pregnancy. The chain uses TRBV4-2 and TRBJ2-6; no reliable D call. DNA for the CDR3: TGTGCCAGCAGCCAGTACGGGTCTGGGGCCAACGTCCTGACTTTC. It translates to CASSQYGSGANVLTF.